These T cell receptor beta chains were read from a single sample in a study of Ad26.COV2.S vaccination and SARS-CoV-2 variants. Repertoires were generated with immunoSEQ multiplex PCR, while TCRdb's copy carries only in-frame clones and drops some. This sample yields 350,000 to 500,000 clones, of which less than 95% are seen a single time; under 4.5% belongs to the top ten. The sample in question was peripheral blood, obtained in a trial of Ad26.COV2.S vaccine versus placebo. The source of these receptors is a person aged 18-60 years who received the Ad26.COV2.S COVID-19 vaccine or a placebo. CDR3s include the opening cysteine and the closing phenylalanine or tryptophan. A D gene is named only where the DNA matches it firmly. Size is omitted from some rows. Given values are once, few, many or a class for expanded clones.

v_gene: TRBV7-2
d_gene: TRBD1
j_gene: TRBJ1-5
abundance: NA
CDR3nt: TGTGCCAGCAGCTCAACAGGGGATAGCAATCAGCCCCAGCATTTT
CDR3aa: CASSSTGDSNQPQHF

v_gene: TRBV27
d_gene: NA
j_gene: TRBJ2-5
abundance: NA
CDR3nt: TGTGCCAGCAGTAAAAACCAAGAGACCCAGTACTTC
CDR3aa: CASSKNQETQYF

v_gene: TRBV27
d_gene: TRBD1
j_gene: TRBJ2-7
abundance: once
CDR3nt: TGTGCCAGCAGCTTGTCCGGGACAGCCTACGAGCAGTACTTC
CDR3aa: CASSLSGTAYEQYF

v_gene: TRBV19
d_gene: TRBD1
j_gene: TRBJ2-3
abundance: NA
CDR3nt: TGTGCCAGTAGTCTCAGGGGGCACACAGATACGCAGTATTTT
CDR3aa: CASSLRGHTDTQYF

v_gene: TRBV7-6
d_gene: NA
j_gene: TRBJ2-3
abundance: NA
CDR3nt: TGTGCCAGCAGCTTAGCAAAGGACTGGATTCCAGATACGCAGTATTTT
CDR3aa: CASSLAKDWIPDTQYF

v_gene: TRBV5-1
d_gene: TRBD2
j_gene: TRBJ2-5
abundance: NA
CDR3nt: TGCGCCAGCAGCCAGGGACTATATAAAGAGACCCAGTACTTC
CDR3aa: CASSQGLYKETQYF

v_gene: TRBV6-5
d_gene: TRBD2
j_gene: TRBJ2-1
abundance: NA
CDR3nt: TGTGCCACCCAGGCGGGAGTGGGTGGTGAGCAGTTCTTC
CDR3aa: CATQAGVGGEQFF

v_gene: TRBV18
d_gene: TRBD1
j_gene: TRBJ1-5
abundance: NA
CDR3nt: TGTGCCAGCTCACCACAGGGGGCTAGGTATCAGCCCCAGCATTTT
CDR3aa: CASSPQGARYQPQHF

v_gene: TRBV10-3
d_gene: TRBD1
j_gene: TRBJ2-7
abundance: NA
CDR3nt: TGTGCCACCTTGGACAGGGAATCCGAGCAGTACTTC
CDR3aa: CATLDRESEQYF

v_gene: TRBV7-3
d_gene: NA
j_gene: TRBJ2-1
abundance: NA
CDR3nt: TGTGCCAGCAGCTTCCGCGGGACCTACAATGAGCAGTTCTTC
CDR3aa: CASSFRGTYNEQFF

v_gene: TRBV28
d_gene: TRBD2
j_gene: TRBJ2-5
abundance: NA
CDR3nt: TGTGCCAATTTGACTAGCGGTAAAGAGACCCAGTACTTC
CDR3aa: CANLTSGKETQYF

v_gene: TRBV19
d_gene: TRBD2
j_gene: TRBJ2-1
abundance: NA
CDR3nt: TGTGCCAGTAGTGTAAGTTGGACTAGGGCCAATGAGCAGTTCTTC
CDR3aa: CASSVSWTRANEQFF

v_gene: TRBV9
d_gene: TRBD1
j_gene: TRBJ2-7
abundance: NA
CDR3nt: TGTGCCAGCAGCGTAGCCGGGACAGGGGCGGCCGACGAGCAGTACTTC
CDR3aa: CASSVAGTGAADEQYF

v_gene: TRBV6-2/TRBV6-3
d_gene: NA
j_gene: TRBJ2-1
abundance: NA
CDR3nt: TGTGCCAGCAGCCCACACGACAGGTACAATGAGCAGTTCTTC
CDR3aa: CASSPHDRYNEQFF

v_gene: TRBV5-8
d_gene: NA
j_gene: TRBJ1-5
abundance: NA
CDR3nt: TGTGCCAGCAGCTTGGGGTCCGCGGACCATCAGCCCCAGCATTTT
CDR3aa: CASSLGSADHQPQHF

v_gene: TRBV5-4
d_gene: TRBD1
j_gene: TRBJ2-1
abundance: NA
CDR3nt: TGTGCCAGCAGCGCACCGGGACAGGGAGGTGAGCAGTTCTTC
CDR3aa: CASSAPGQGGEQFF

v_gene: TRBV9
d_gene: NA
j_gene: TRBJ1-5
abundance: once
CDR3nt: TGTGCCAGCAGCGTAGTTCCCAGTACCGGCAATCAGCCCCAGCATTTT
CDR3aa: CASSVVPSTGNQPQHF